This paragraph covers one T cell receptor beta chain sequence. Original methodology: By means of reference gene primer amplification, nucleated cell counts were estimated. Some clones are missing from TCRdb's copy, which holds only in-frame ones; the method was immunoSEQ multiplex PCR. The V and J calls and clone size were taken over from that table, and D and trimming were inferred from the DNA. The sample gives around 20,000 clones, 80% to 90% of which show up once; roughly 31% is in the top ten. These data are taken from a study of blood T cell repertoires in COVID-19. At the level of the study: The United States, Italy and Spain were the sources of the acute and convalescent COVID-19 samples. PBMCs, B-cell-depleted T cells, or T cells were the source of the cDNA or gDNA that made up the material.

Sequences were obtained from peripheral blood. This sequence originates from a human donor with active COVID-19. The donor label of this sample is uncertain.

The CDR3 DNA sequence: TGCGCCAGCAGCCAAGAGGGGGCCGGGACAGGGGCCCGCCTGGCCCAGCATTTT. Translated, it gives CASSQEGAGTGARLAQHF. The chain uses TRBV4-1 and TRBJ1-5, with 10 bases identical to TRBD1. The germline V gene encodes CDR1 MGHRA and CDR2 YSYEKL. Unmatched junction bases numbered 16, after V lost 0 bases and J lost 11 bases. The CDR3 runs to 18 residues.